The present TCR beta chain was sequenced within a study of neurological immune-mediated disorders. Study-level background: The approximately 34 multiple sclerosis patients comprised roughly 30 that were relapsing-remitting and 3 that were secondary progressive.

General study results and limits: The expanded clones of different subjects shared no CDR3 amino acid sequences (suggesting private repertoires in all groups).

This clonotype was seen many times. Antigen: not known. Per germline, CDR1 DFQATT and CDR2 SNEGSKA (reference sequence). Trimming pared 5 bases from V and 10 bases from J, leaving 17 bases between. The CDR3 runs to 13 residues. The cDNA was synthesized by 5'RACE incorporating 10-nucleotide random UMIs. TCRdb called the 5' RACE reads again in MiXCR, with one record for every CDR3 protein. This sample yields approximately 70,000 distinct CDR3 sequences, of which 4.5% to 5.5% are seen a single time; roughly 2% belongs to the top ten. The sequence was obtained from a woman in her 70s with multiple sclerosis. The sample taken for sequencing was PBMCs. V gene TRBV20-1 combines with J gene TRBJ1-4; unclear D gene. The CDR3 DNA follows: TGCAGTGCTGGTGGAGTACCGAACCGAAAACTGTTTTTT. It is translated as CSAGGVPNRKLFF.